One T cell receptor (beta chain) is described in this entry. CDR3 size: 12 residues. V was shortened by 3 bases and J by 6 bases, with 11 bases between the two germline ends. Germline CDR1 is SQVTM and CDR2 is ANQGSEA. The data stem from a study of control samples from healthy donors and cancer patients. The assay was immunoSEQ multiplex PCR, and TCRdb's table has in-frame clones only and misses some. The sample yields approximately 70,000 clones, 80% to 90% seen once. V and J are TRBV29-1 and TRBJ1-1; possible D gene TRBD1, 5 bases. The sequenced sample consisted of PBMCs. The receptor's source is a woman aged 50 to 65 with head and neck cancer. For the CDR3, the DNA is TGCAGCGTTGATGCAGGGCCTGCTGAAGCTTTCTTT. Translating gives CSVDAGPAEAFF.